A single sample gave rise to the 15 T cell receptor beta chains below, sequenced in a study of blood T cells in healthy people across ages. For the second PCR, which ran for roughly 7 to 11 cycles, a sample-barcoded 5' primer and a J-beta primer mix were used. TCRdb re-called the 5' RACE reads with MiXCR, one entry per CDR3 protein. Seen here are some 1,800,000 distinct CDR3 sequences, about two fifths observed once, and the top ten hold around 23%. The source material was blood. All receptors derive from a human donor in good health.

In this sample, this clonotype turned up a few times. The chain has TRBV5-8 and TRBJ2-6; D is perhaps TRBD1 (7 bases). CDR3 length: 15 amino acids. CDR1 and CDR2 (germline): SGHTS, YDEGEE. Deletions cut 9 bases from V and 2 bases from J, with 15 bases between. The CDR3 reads CATDREAAGANVLTF. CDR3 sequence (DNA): TGTGCCACAGACAGGGAGGCGGCTGGGGCCAACGTCCTGACTTTC.

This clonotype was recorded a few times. This CDR3 reads CASSLFDRQETQYF. The CDR3 DNA sequence: TGTGCCAGCAGCTTATTTGACAGGCAAGAGACCCAGTACTTC. The rearrangement uses TRBV7-6 and TRBJ2-5, with a weak D call TRBD1 (6 bases). V was trimmed by 2 bases and J by 2 bases, leaving 9 bases between them. Germline V gene data show CDR1 as SGHVS and CDR2 as FNYEAQ. The CDR3 contains 14 residues.

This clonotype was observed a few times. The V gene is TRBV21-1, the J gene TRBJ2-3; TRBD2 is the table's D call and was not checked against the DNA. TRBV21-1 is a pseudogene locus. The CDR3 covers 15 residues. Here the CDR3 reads CASSTQTSGTDTQYF. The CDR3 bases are TGTGCCAGCAGCACTCAGACTAGCGGGACAGATACGCAGTATTTT.

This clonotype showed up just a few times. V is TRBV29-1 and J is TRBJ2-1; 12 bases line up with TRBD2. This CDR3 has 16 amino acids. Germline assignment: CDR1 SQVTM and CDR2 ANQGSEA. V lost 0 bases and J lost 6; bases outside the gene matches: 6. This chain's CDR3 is CSVEDLLAGGFNEQFF. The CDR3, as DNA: TGCAGCGTTGAAGATTTACTAGCGGGGGGATTCAATGAGCAGTTCTTC.

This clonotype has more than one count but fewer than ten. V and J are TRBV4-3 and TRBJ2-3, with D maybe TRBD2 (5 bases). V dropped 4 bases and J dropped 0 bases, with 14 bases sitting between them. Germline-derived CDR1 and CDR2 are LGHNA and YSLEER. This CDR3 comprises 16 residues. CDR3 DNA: TGCGCCAGCAGCCCTCAGGCTGGCGGGAGCACAGATACGCAGTATTTT. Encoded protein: CASSPQAGGSTDTQYF.

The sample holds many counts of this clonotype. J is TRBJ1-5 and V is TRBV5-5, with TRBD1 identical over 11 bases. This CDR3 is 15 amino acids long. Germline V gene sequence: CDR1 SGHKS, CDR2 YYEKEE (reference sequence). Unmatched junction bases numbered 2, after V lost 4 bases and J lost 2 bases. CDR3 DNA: TGTGCCAGCAGCCCGGGACAGGGGGGCAATCAGCCCCAGCATTTT. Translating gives CASSPGQGGNQPQHF.

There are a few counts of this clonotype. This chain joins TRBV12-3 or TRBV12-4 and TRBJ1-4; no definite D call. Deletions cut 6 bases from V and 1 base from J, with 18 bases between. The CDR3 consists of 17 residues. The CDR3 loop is CASSSIISGETNEKLFF. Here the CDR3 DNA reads TGTGCCAGCAGCTCTATCATCTCAGGTGAAACTAATGAAAAACTGTTTTTT.

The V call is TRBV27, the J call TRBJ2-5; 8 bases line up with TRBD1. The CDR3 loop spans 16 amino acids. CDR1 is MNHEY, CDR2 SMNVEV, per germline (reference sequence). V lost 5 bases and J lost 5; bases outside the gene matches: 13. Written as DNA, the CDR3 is TGTGCCAGCAGTCCCCTACAGACAGGGGCAGGGGAGACCCAGTACTTC. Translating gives CASSPLQTGAGETQYF.

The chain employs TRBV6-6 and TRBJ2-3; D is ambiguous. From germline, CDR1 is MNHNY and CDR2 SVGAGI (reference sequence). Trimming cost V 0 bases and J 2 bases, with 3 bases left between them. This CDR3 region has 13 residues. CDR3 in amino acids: CASSYSFTDTQYF. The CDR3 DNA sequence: TGTGCCAGCAGTTACTCCTTCACAGATACGCAGTATTTT.

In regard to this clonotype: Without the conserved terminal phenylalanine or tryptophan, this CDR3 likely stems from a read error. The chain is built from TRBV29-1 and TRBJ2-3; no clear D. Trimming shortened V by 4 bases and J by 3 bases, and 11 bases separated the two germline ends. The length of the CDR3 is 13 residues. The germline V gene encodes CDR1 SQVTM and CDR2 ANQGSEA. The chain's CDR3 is CSVGASGTDTQYL. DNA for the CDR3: TGCAGCGTTGGGGCATCTGGGACAGATACGCAGTATTTA.

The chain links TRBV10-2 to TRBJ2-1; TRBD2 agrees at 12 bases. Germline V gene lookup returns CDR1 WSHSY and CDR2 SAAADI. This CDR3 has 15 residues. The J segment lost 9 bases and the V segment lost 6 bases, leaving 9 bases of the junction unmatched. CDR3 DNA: TGCGCCAGCAGCCCTAGCGGGGGGGCCGGGAGTGAGCAGTTCTTC. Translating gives CASSPSGGAGSEQFF.

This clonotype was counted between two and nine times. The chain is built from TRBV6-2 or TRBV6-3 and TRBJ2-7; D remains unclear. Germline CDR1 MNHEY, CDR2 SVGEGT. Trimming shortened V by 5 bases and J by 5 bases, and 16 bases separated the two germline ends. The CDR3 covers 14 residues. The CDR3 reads CASSDGVGSNEQYF. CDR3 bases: TGTGCCAGCAGTGACGGTGTAGGGTCGAACGAGCAGTACTTC.

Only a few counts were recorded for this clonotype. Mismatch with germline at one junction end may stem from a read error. This CDR3 reads CASSVGQGANYGYTF. The DNA of the CDR3 is TGCGCCAGCAGCGTGGGACAGGGAGCAAACTATGGCTACACCTTC. This sequence joins TRBV9 and TRBJ1-2; 9 nucleotides align to TRBD1. Germline lookup yields CDR1 SGDLS and CDR2 YYNGEE. This CDR3 region has 15 residues. Full variable domain (rest looked up from reference TRBV9 and TRBJ1-2): DSGVTQTPKHLITATGQRVTLRCSPRSGDLSVYWYQQSLDQGLQFLIQYYNGEERAKGNILERFSAQQFPDLHSELNLSSLELGDSALYFCASSVGQGANYGYTFGSGTRLTVV.

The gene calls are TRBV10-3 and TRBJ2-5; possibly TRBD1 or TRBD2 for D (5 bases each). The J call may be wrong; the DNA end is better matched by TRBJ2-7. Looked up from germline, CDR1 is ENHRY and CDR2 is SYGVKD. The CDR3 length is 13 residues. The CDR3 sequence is CAISESNGAEQYF. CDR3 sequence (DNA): TGTGCCATCAGTGAGTCGAACGGGGCCGAGCAGTACTTC.

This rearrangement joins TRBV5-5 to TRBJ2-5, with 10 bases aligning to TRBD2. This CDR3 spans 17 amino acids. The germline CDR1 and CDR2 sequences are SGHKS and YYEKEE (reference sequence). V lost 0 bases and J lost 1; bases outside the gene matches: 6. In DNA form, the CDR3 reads TGTGCCAGCAGCTTGGTGGGGACTAGCGCCACCCAAGAGACCCAGTACTTC. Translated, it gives CASSLVGTSATQETQYF.